The clone carrying this T cell receptor beta chain was seen repeatedly, ten times or more. The antigen is unknown. The data are from a study of T cell repertoires in cytomegalovirus infection. Study summary: Selected CMV epitopes included recently identified HLA-C-restricted ones as well as well-studied HLA-B-restricted ones. Study findings and constraints: Dominating the ex vivo response were TCR beta clonotypes that were CMV-specific and HLA-C-restricted.

The CDR3 sequence is 13 residues long. V was pared by 3 bases and J by 2 bases, with 8 bases between. In TCRdb, the reads were re-called with MiXCR into one record per CDR3 protein. The table includes under 850,000 distinct CDR3 sequences, approximately 33% detected once. Sequenced here: cultured PBMCs, sampled from culture after CMV antigen stimulation. J is TRBJ2-7 and V is TRBV12-3 or TRBV12-4, with D unresolved. The clonotype was recovered from a human donor in good health (CMV status not recorded). Some clones in this sample may be carry-over from other donors' samples. In DNA form, the CDR3 reads TGTGCCAGCAGTTTCGGGTCCCCCTACGAGCAGTACTTC. This sequence encodes CASSFGSPYEQYF.